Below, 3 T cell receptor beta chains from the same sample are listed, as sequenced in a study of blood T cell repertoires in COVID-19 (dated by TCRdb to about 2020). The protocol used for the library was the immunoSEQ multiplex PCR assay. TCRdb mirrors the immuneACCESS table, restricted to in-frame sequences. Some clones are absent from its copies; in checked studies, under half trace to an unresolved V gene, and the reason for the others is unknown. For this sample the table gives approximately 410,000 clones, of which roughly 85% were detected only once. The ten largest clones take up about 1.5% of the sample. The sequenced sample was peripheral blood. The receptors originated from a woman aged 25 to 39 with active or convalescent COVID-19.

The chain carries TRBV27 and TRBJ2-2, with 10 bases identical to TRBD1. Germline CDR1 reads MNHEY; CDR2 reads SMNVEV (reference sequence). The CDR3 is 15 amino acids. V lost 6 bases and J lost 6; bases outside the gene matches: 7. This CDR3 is CASRRGTGVSGELFF. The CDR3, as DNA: TGTGCCAGCAGACGCGGGACAGGGGTGTCCGGGGAGCTGTTTTTT.

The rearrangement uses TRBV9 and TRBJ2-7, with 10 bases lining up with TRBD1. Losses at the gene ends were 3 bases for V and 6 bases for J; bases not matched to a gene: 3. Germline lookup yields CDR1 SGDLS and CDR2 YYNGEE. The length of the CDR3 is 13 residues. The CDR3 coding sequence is TGTGCCAGCAGCGCGGGACAGGGGCTCGAGCAGTACTTC. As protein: CASSAGQGLEQYF.

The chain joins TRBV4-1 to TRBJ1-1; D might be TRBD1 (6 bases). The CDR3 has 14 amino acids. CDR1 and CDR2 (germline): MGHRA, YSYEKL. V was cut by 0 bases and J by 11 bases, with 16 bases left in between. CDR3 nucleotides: TGCGCCAGCAGCCAAGATATGGGAGGGGGGAGTGCTTTCTTT. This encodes CASSQDMGGGSAFF.